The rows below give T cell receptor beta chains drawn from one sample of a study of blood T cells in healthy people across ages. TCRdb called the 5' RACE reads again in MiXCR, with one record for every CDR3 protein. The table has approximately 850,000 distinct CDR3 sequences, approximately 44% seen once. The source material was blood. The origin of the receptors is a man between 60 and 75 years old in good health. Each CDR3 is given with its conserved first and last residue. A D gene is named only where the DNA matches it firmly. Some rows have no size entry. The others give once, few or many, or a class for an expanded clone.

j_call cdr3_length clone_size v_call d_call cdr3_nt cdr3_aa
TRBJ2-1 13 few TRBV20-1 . TGCAGTGCTCCTGGGTCCCCCTACAATGAGCAGTTCTTC CSAPGSPYNEQFF
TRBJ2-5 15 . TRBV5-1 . TGCGCCAGCAGGGGCGGATACCAGCCGGGTGAGACCCAGTACTTC CASRGGYQPGETQYF
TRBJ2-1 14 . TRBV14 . TGTGCCAGCAGCCCTCGGCGACTAGTAAATGAGCAGTTCTTC CASSPRRLVNEQFF
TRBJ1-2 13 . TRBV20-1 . TGCAGTGCTAGGAGCCGGGACCCCTATGGCTACACCTTC CSARSRDPYGYTF
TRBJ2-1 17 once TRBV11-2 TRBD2 TGTGCCAGCAGCTTAGGAGGGAGCGGGGGGTCCTACAATGAGCAGTTCTTC CASSLGGSGGSYNEQFF
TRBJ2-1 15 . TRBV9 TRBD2 TGTGCCAGCAGCCCGTCTAGCGGCCTCTACAATGAGCAGTTCTTC CASSPSSGLYNEQFF
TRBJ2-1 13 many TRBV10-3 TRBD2 TGTGCCATCATGGCTAGCGGGGACAATGAGCAGTTCTTC CAIMASGDNEQFF
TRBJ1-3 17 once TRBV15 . TGTGCCACCAGCACAGCCCGGACCCCGACAAGTGGAAACACCATATATTTT CATSTARTPTSGNTIYF
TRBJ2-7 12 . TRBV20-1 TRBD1 TGCAGTGCTCTCGACAGGGTTTACGAGCAGTACTTC CSALDRVYEQYF
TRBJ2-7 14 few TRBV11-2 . TGTGCCAGCAGCTTAGGGCAGCAAGCCTACGAGCAGTACTTC CASSLGQQAYEQYF
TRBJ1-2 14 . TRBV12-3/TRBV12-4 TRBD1 TGTGCCAGCAGTCCCACGGACAGGGGCTATGGCTACACCTTC CASSPTDRGYGYTF
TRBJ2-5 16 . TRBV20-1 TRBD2 TGCAGTGCGGCTGGGACTAGCGGGGGGTACCAAGAGACCCAGTACTTC CSAAGTSGGYQETQYF
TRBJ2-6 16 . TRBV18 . TGTGCCAGCTCACCACAGCTGGACTCTGGGGCCAACGTCCTGACTTTC CASSPQLDSGANVLTF
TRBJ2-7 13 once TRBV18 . TGTGTCAGTTCACCAGGGAACGGGCACGAGCAGTACTTC CVSSPGNGHEQYF
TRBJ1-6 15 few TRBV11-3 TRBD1 TGTGCCAGCAGCGAGGGACAGATATCGAATTCACCCCTCCACTTT CASSEGQISNSPLHF
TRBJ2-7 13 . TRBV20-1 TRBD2 TGCAGTGTCCTAGCGGGCGGGAGCTACGAGCAGTACTTC CSVLAGGSYEQYF
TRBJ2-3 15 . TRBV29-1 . TGCAGCGTCGCCCTACTGACCTCGGGATTTGATACGCAGTATTTT CSVALLTSGFDTQYF
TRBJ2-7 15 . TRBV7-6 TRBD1 TGTGCCAGCAGCCCCCCCGAGACAGGGGCCTACGAGCAGTACTTC CASSPPETGAYEQYF
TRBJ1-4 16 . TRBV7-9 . TGTGCCAGCAGCACTTATATAGGGGGTGCTAATGAAAAACTGTTTTTT CASSTYIGGANEKLFF
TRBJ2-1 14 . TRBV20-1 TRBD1 TGCAGTGCTAGCAACAGGGGGAGGTACAATGAGCAGTTCTTC CSASNRGRYNEQFF
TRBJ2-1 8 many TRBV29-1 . TGCAGCGTTGAAGAGCAGTTCTTC CSVEEQFF
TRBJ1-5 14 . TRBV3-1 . TGTGCCAGCAGCCAAAGTACCAGAGATCAGCCCCAGCATTTT CASSQSTRDQPQHF
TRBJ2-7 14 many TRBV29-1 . TGCAGCGTCCGAGCAGGGTTGAGCTCCTACGAGCAGTACTTC CSVRAGLSSYEQYF
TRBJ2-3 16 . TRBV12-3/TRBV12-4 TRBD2 TGTGCCAGCAGCCTATCACTAGCGACTAGCACAGATACGCAGTATTTT CASSLSLATSTDTQYF
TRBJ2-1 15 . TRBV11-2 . TGTGCCAGCAGCTTAGGTCCCGATTTCTACAATGAGCAGTTCTTC CASSLGPDFYNEQFF
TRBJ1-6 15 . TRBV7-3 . TGTGCCAGCAGCTTCCCGGGCAGGGCCCCCTCACCCCTCCACTTT CASSFPGRAPSPLHF
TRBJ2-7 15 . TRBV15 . TGTGCCACCAGCAGGGGTAGGGACGGGGCCTACGAGCAGTACTTC CATSRGRDGAYEQYF
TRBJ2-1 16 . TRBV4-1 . TGCGCCAGCAGCCAAGATAGCGTACAAACCTACAATGAGCAGTTCTTC CASSQDSVQTYNEQFF
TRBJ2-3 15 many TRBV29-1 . TGCAGCGTTCTTAAGCCGGGGGGCCGCGCAGATACGCAGTATTTT CSVLKPGGRADTQYF
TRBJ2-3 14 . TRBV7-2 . TGTGCCAGCAGCCGCCCGGGGGCCACAGATACGCAGTATTTT CASSRPGATDTQYF